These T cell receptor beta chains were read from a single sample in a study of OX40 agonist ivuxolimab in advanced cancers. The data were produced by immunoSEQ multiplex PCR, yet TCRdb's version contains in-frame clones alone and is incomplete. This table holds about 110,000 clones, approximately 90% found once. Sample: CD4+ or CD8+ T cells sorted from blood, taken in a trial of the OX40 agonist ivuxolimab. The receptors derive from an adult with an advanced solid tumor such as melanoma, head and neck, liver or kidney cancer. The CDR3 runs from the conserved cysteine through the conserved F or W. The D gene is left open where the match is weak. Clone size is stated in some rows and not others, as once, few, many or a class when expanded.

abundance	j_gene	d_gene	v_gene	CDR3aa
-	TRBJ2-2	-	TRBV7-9	CASSLVGTAGELFF
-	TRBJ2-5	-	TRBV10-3	CAITHPTGEGETQYF
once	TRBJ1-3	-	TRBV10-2	CASSGTRFSGNTIYF
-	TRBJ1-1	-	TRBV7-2	CASSFPRNTEAFF
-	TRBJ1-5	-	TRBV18	CASSPQGNNQPQHF
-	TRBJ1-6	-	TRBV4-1	CASSQGTIKFNPLHF
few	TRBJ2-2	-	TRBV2	CASAGSTGELFF
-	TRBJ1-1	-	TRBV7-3	CASSLDLWGTEAFF
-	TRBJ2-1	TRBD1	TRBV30	CAWSESGTGGRFF
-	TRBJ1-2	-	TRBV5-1	CASSRDFADYTF
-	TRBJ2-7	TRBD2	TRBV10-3	CAISDSGLANPGEQYF
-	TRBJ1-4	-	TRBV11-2	CASSLDPPEGEKLFF
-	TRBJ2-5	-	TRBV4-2	CASSQGMGEETQYF
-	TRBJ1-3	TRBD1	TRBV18	CASSPPDRAGNTIYF
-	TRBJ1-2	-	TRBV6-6	CASFPRTGSAYTF
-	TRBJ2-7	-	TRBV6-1	CASSLFRANYEQYF
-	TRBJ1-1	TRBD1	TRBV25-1	CASSDLRDRGWFTEAFF
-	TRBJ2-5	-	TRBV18	CASSPPSGQETQYF
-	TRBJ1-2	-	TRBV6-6	CASTLPGGYGYTF
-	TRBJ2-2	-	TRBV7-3	CASSPGAGPGELFF
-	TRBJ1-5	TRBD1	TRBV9	CASSEPGQGAESNQPQHF
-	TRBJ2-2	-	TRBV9	CASSVGGGPTTGELFF
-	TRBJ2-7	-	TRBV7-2	CASSSQGYEQYF
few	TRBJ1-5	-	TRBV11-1	CASSQDGLNQPQHF
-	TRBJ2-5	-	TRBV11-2	CASSQGETQYF
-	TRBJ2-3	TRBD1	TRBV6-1	CASRVDRDRSDTQYF
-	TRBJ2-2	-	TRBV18	CASSPWQDHTGELFF
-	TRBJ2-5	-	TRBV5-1	CASMRVGETQYF